This T cell receptor (beta chain) was sequenced for a study of early T cells in non-severe SARS-CoV-2 infection. Study in general: Whole-blood bulk RNA, unsorted, was sequenced, and chains were unpaired.

There are a few counts of this clonotype. Its antigen is currently unknown. General observations from the study: VDJdb matching favored anti-spike CD8 responses, missing private and CD4 specificities.

Unique molecular identifiers tagged individual cDNA molecules. MiXCR was run by TCRdb on the 5' RACE reads, yielding one entry per CDR3 protein. This sample carries approximately 80,000 distinct CDR3 sequences, roughly 12% of them seen once, and the ten largest clones take around 12%. V was pared by 3 bases and J by 5 bases, with 10 bases between. CDR3 length: 13 residues. The sample here was whole blood, taken at baseline. V and J are TRBV12-3 or TRBV12-4 and TRBJ2-5; either TRBD1 or TRBD2 may fit D (7 bases each). The TCR was taken from an adult who was a healthcare worker with PCR-confirmed SARS-CoV-2 infection or an uninfected control (not recorded which). This CDR3 is CASSFRGGETQYF. As DNA, the CDR3 is TGTGCCAGCAGTTTCAGGGGGGGTGAGACCCAGTACTTC.